Listed below are T cell receptor beta chains from one sample, sequenced in a study of early T cells in non-severe SARS-CoV-2 infection. TCRdb re-called the 5' RACE reads with MiXCR, one entry per CDR3 protein. The sample includes some 61,000 distinct CDR3 sequences, 8.7% of them seen just once. The source material was whole blood, sampled at baseline. The receptors stem from an adult who was a healthcare worker with PCR-confirmed SARS-CoV-2 infection or an uninfected control (not recorded which). The CDR3 runs from the conserved cysteine through the conserved F or W. D genes are given only for firm matches. Size values are once, few and many counts, or a class for expanded clones, and some rows have none.

J: TRBJ2-5; size: .; D: .; V: TRBV7-6; DNA: TGTGCCAGCAGCAGGTTCGGGGCCCAGTACTTC; CDR3: CASSRFGAQYF
J: TRBJ1-5; size: .; D: .; V: TRBV19; DNA: TGTGCCAGTAGATACAGGGAAGGTCAGCCCCAGCATTTT; CDR3: CASRYREGQPQHF
J: TRBJ2-3; size: many; D: .; V: TRBV5-6; DNA: TGTGTCAGCAGCTCCTCTGCAGGCGATACGCAGTATTTT; CDR3: CVSSSSAGDTQYF
J: TRBJ2-1; size: .; D: .; V: TRBV11-2; DNA: TGTGCCAGCAGACGTGACTACCAGGACTACAATGAGCAGTTCTTC; CDR3: CASRRDYQDYNEQFF
J: TRBJ2-7; size: .; D: .; V: TRBV6-6; DNA: TGTGCCAGCAGTTACTCTGGCCTACAGGGAAGAATTCTGGACGAGCAGTACTTC; CDR3: CASSYSGLQGRILDEQYF
J: TRBJ2-3; size: many; D: TRBD2; V: TRBV7-7; DNA: TGTGCTAGCAGCCTCGGGACTAGCGGCACAGATACGCAGTATTTT; CDR3: CASSLGTSGTDTQYF
J: TRBJ2-1; size: .; D: .; V: TRBV4-1; DNA: TGCGCCAGCAGCGGCTTGGGCGGAGATGAGCAGTTCTTC; CDR3: CASSGLGGDEQFF
J: TRBJ2-2; size: few; D: TRBD2; V: TRBV2; DNA: TGTGCCAGCAGTGGTCTACTAGCGGGCGCGAACACCGGGGAGCTGTTTTTT; CDR3: CASSGLLAGANTGELFF
J: TRBJ1-4; size: few; D: .; V: TRBV7-2; DNA: TGTGCCAGCAGCCCCTGGTCCACTAATGAAAAACTGTTTTTT; CDR3: CASSPWSTNEKLFF
J: TRBJ1-2; size: many; D: .; V: TRBV28; DNA: TGTGCCAGCAGTCTTCAGGTCTATGGCTACACCTTC; CDR3: CASSLQVYGYTF
J: TRBJ2-7; size: .; D: .; V: TRBV2; DNA: TGTGCCAGCAGCTCTAGGACCAACTACGAGCAGTACTTC; CDR3: CASSSRTNYEQYF
J: TRBJ2-5; size: few; D: TRBD2; V: TRBV20-1; DNA: TGCAGTGCTACTCGGGGGGGAGAAGAGACCCAGTACTTC; CDR3: CSATRGGEETQYF
J: TRBJ2-1; size: many; D: TRBD2; V: TRBV19; DNA: TGTGCCAGTAGTATTACTAGCGCGTCCTACAATGAGCAGTTCTTC; CDR3: CASSITSASYNEQFF
J: TRBJ2-1; size: many; D: .; V: TRBV24-1; DNA: TGTGCCACCAGTGACCCGGGCAGGGGTATGAGCAATGAGCAGTTCTTC; CDR3: CATSDPGRGMSNEQFF
J: TRBJ2-7; size: .; D: TRBD2; V: TRBV4-1; DNA: TGCGCCAGCAGCCCAGTAGCGGGATCCTACGAGCAGTACTTC; CDR3: CASSPVAGSYEQYF
J: TRBJ1-3; size: many; D: .; V: TRBV5-6; DNA: TGTGCCAGCGGTTCAAGAAGTGGAGGAAACACCATATATTTT; CDR3: CASGSRSGGNTIYF
J: TRBJ2-5; size: many; D: .; V: TRBV9; DNA: TGTGCCAGCAGCGCCACAATGCTAGGGGAGACCCAGTACTTC; CDR3: CASSATMLGETQYF
J: TRBJ2-3; size: .; D: .; V: TRBV25-1; DNA: TGTGCCAGTGCCTGGCAGGCAGATACGCAGTATTTT; CDR3: CASAWQADTQYF
J: TRBJ1-1; size: many; D: TRBD1; V: TRBV18; DNA: TGTGCCAGCTCAGTAACCCAGGGGGCGAACACTGAAGCTTTCTTT; CDR3: CASSVTQGANTEAFF
J: TRBJ2-5; size: many; D: .; V: TRBV13; DNA: TGTGCCAGCAGCTCACCCGGTAGCTCCCCTAGGGAGACCCAGTACTTC; CDR3: CASSSPGSSPRETQYF
J: TRBJ2-1; size: few; D: .; V: TRBV10-3; DNA: TGTGCCATCAGTGAGTCTCTAGCGCCCCACTCGAACAATGAGCAGTTCTTC; CDR3: CAISESLAPHSNNEQFF
J: TRBJ1-3; size: few; D: .; V: TRBV4-1; DNA: TGCGCCAGCAGCCAGGTCTCTGGAAACACCATATATTTT; CDR3: CASSQVSGNTIYF
J: TRBJ2-1; size: .; D: .; V: TRBV7-9; DNA: TGTGCCAGCAGCTTAGAACCCCGGACCCGAGGTGGCGAGCAGTTCTTC; CDR3: CASSLEPRTRGGEQFF
J: TRBJ2-2; size: .; D: .; V: TRBV19; DNA: TGTGCCAGTAGTCGGGGGACGAACACCGGGGAGCTGTTTTTT; CDR3: CASSRGTNTGELFF
J: TRBJ2-1; size: many; D: TRBD2; V: TRBV6-4; DNA: TGTGCCAGCAGTGACTTACTAGCGGGACTCAATGAGCAGTTCTTC; CDR3: CASSDLLAGLNEQFF
J: TRBJ2-1; size: few; D: .; V: TRBV20-1; DNA: TGCAGTGCTAGAGGCTTGACTCAGATCAATGAGCAGTTCTTC; CDR3: CSARGLTQINEQFF
J: TRBJ2-3; size: few; D: .; V: TRBV12-3/TRBV12-4; DNA: TGTGCCAGCAGCCCAACAGTTTCCAGCACAGATACGCAGTATTTT; CDR3: CASSPTVSSTDTQYF